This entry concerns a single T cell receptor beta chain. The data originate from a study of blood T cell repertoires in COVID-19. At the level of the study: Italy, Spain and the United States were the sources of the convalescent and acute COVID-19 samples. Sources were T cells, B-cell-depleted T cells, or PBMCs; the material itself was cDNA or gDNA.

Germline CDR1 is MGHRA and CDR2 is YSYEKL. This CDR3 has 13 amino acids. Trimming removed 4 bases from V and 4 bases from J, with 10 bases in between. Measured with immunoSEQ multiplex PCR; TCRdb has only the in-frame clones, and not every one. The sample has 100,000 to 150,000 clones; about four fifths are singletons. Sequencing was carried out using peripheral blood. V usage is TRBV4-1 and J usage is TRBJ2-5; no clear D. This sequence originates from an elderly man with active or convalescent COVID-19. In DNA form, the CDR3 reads TGCGCCAGCAGCCTTTTCCTCCGAGAGACCCAGTACTTC. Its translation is CASSLFLRETQYF.